These T cell receptor beta chains were read from a single sample in a study of a mutant IDH1 vaccine in newly diagnosed glioma. Here immunoSEQ multiplex PCR was the method, and the copy in TCRdb shows in-frame clones only, minus some. The sample shows about 20,000 clones, approximately 82% of them seen only once. These TCRs' antigens remain unknown. The sample here was PBMCs, taken from a glioma patient whose treatment included an IDH1 peptide vaccine. All receptors derive from a young man with glioma. The CDR3 runs from the conserved cysteine through the conserved F or W. D genes are given only for firm matches. Size tells how often a clone was seen (once, few, many) or the class of an expanded clone, and some rows leave it out.

. . TRBJ2-7 TRBV18 CASSRTRAGSPYEQYF TGTGCCAGCTCCCGAACCAGGGCGGGGAGTCCGTACGAGCAGTACTTC
. . TRBJ1-1 TRBV7-6 CASSPAGEAFF TGTGCCAGCAGCCCAGCCGGTGAAGCTTTCTTT
. . TRBJ2-7 TRBV15 CATSRVRGVPEQYF TGTGCCACCAGCAGAGTAAGAGGGGTACCCGAGCAGTACTTC
once . TRBJ2-1 TRBV29-1 CSVDEGGRGYNEQFF TGCAGCGTTGACGAGGGGGGCAGGGGGTACAATGAGCAGTTCTTC
few . TRBJ1-5 TRBV30 CAWQKQGGQPQHF TGTGCCTGGCAGAAACAGGGCGGCCAGCCCCAGCATTTT
. TRBD1 TRBJ1-1 TRBV5-1 CASSFQGAKTEAFF TGCGCCAGCAGCTTTCAGGGGGCAAAGACTGAAGCTTTCTTT
. . TRBJ1-1 TRBV5-6 CASSLVPTGTEAFF TGTGCCAGCAGCTTGGTCCCCACGGGGACTGAAGCTTTCTTT
. . TRBJ1-1 TRBV7-6 CASSLAPAAHTEAFF TGTGCCAGCAGCTTAGCGCCAGCGGCTCACACTGAAGCTTTCTTT
. TRBD1 TRBJ1-1 TRBV19 CASRRQGNTEAFF TGTGCCAGCCGTCGACAGGGGAACACTGAAGCTTTCTTT
once TRBD2 TRBJ2-7 TRBV5-1 CASSVGTSGRSYEQYF TGCGCCAGCAGCGTCGGGACTAGCGGGAGATCCTACGAGCAGTACTTC
. . TRBJ1-5 TRBV2 CASSEEQGRQPQHF TGTGCCAGCAGTGAGGAGCAGGGGAGACAGCCCCAGCATTTT
. TRBD1 TRBJ1-2 TRBV7-9 CASSPGQGAEGYTF TGTGCCAGCAGCCCCGGACAGGGGGCGGAAGGCTACACCTTC
. . TRBJ2-5 TRBV2 CASSARGQETQYF TGTGCCAGCAGTGCCCGTGGGCAAGAGACCCAGTACTTC
. . TRBJ1-4 TRBV6-6 CASSYASGGGEKLFF TGTGCCAGCAGTTACGCCTCCGGGGGGGGTGAAAAACTGTTTTTT
once . TRBJ1-1 TRBV19 CASSFGGITEAFF TGTGCCAGTAGTTTTGGGGGGATCACTGAAGCTTTCTTT
. . TRBJ1-1 TRBV11-2 CASSFTTVNTEAFF TGTGCCAGCAGCTTTACCACAGTTAACACTGAAGCTTTCTTT
. . TRBJ2-7 TRBV4-1 CASSQLGGEPYEQYF TGCGCCAGCAGCCAACTTGGGGGAGAACCCTACGAGCAGTACTTC
. . TRBJ2-2 TRBV5-1 CASRRTVNTGELFF TGCGCCAGCAGGCGGACGGTAAACACCGGGGAGCTGTTTTTT
. TRBD2 TRBJ2-1 TRBV18 CASSREGSSYNEQFF TGTGCCAGCTCACGGGAGGGGAGCTCCTACAATGAGCAGTTCTTC
. . TRBJ1-1 TRBV6-1 CASSEPRSVNTEAFF TGTGCCAGCAGTGAACCGAGGTCTGTGAACACTGAAGCTTTCTTT
. . TRBJ2-1 TRBV27 CASSSPTVWGVGSYNEQFF TGTGCCAGCAGTTCGCCGACTGTGTGGGGGGTCGGCTCCTACAATGAGCAGTTCTTC
. . TRBJ2-2 TRBV7-2 CASSPPGVGTGELFF TGTGCCAGCAGCCCCCCGGGGGTCGGGACCGGGGAGCTGTTTTTT